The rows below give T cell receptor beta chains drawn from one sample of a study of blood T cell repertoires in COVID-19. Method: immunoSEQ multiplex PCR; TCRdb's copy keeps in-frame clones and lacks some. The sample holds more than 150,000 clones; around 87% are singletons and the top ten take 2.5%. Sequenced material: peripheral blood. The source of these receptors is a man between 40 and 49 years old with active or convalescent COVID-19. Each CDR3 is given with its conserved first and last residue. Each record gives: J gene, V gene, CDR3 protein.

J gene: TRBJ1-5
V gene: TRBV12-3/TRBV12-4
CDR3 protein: CASSLDRRGQHF

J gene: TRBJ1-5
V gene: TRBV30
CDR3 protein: CAWSYRVGQPQHF

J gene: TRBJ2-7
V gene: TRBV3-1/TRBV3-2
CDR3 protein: CASSQGAFGYEQYF

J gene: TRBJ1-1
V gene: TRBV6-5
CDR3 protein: CASTSGGPGTEAFF

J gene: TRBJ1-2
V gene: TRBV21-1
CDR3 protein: CASRRRRGLDYGYTF

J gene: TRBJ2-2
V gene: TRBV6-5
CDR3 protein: CASSYNRATELFF

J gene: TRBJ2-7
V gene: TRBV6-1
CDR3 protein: CASSDRGRLLGYEQYF

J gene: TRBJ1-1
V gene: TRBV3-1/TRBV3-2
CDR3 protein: CASSQVAEGRSTEAFF

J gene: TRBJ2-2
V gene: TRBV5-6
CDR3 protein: CASSLFLGLSNTGELFF

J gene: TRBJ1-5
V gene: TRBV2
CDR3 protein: CASNRDSNQPQHF

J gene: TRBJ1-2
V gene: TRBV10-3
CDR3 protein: CAISVVQPDFDYGYTF

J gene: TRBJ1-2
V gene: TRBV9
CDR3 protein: CASSVLAVNYGYTF

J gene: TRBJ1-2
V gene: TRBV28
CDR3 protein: CASWGHRGGDYGYTF

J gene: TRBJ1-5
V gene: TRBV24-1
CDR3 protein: CATSGTGRNQPQHF

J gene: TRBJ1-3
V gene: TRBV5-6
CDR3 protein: CASSTTRTAGNTIYF

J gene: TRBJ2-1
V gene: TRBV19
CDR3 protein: CASAGAGWVNEQFF

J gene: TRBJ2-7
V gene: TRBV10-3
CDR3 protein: CAISESAGGQGVGEQYF

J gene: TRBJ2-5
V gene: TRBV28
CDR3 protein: CASSLFPSTSAKKTQYF

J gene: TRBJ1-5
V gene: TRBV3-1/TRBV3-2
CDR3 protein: CASSQGLQPQHF

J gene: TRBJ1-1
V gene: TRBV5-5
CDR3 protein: CASSPGQGVNTEAFF

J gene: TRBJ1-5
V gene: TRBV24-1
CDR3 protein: CATGGNHDQPQHF

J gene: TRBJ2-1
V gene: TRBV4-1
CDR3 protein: CASSQATGTLDNEQFF

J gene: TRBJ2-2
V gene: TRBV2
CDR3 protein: CASSRQGRSNTGELFF

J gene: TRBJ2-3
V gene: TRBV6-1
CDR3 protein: CASSVRLAGGHSTDTQYF

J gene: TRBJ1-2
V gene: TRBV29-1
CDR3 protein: CSARGGGLYGYTF

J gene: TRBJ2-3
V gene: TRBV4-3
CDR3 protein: CASSQDVEDLTQYF

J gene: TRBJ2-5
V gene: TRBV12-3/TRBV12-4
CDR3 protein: CASSFGGQETQYF

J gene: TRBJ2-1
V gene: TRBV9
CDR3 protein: CASSVVAGTYNEQFF

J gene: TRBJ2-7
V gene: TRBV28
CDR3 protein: CASSFLIGSRYEQYF